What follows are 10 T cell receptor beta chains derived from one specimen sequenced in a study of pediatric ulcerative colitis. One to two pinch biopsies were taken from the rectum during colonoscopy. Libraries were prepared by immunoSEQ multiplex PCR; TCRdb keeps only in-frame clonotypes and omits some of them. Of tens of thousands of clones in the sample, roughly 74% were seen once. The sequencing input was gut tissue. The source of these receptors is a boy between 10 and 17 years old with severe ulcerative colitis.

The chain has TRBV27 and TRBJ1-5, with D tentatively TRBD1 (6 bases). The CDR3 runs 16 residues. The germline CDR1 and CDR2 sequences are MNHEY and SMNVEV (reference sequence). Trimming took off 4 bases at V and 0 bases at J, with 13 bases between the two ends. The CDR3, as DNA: TGTGCCAGCAGTTCCCTGGCAGGGGTTAGCAATCAGCCCCAGCATTTT. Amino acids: CASSSLAGVSNQPQHF.

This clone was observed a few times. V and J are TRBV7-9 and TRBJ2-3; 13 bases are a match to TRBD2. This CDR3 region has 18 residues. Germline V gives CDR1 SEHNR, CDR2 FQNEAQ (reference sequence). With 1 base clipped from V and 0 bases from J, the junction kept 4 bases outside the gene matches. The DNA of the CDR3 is TGTGCCAGCAGCTTAGTGGGACTAGCGGGGCCTAGCACAGATACGCAGTATTTT. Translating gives CASSLVGLAGPSTDTQYF.

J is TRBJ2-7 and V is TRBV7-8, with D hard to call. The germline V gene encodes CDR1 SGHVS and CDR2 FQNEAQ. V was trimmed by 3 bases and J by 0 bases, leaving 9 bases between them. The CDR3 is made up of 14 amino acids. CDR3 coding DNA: TGTGCCAGCAGCTTGACACGGATCTCCTACGAGCAGTACTTC. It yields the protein CASSLTRISYEQYF.

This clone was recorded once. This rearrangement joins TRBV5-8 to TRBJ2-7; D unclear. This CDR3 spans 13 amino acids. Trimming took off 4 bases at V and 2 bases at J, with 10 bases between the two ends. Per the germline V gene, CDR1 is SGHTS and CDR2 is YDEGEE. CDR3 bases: TGTGCCAGCAGCACCGGCGGTACCTACGAGCAGTACTTC. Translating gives CASSTGGTYEQYF.

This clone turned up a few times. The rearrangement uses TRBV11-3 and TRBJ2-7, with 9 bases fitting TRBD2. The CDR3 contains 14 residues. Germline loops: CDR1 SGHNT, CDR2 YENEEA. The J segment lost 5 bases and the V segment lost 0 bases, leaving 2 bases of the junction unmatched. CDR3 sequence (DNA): TGTGCCAGCAGCTTAGAGCGGGAGGGCCACGAGCAGTACTTC. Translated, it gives CASSLEREGHEQYF.

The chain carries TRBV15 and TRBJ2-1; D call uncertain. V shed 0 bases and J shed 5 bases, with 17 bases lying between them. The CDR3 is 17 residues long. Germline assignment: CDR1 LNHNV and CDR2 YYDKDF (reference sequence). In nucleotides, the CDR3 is TGTGCCACCAGCAGAGATAAGGGCGCCGGCTTACACAATGAGCAGTTCTTC. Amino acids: CATSRDKGAGLHNEQFF.

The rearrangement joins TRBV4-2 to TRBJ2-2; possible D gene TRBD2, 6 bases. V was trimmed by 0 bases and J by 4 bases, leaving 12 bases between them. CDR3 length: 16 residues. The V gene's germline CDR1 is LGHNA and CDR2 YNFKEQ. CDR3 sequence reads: CASSQDGGVSTGELFF. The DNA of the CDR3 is TGTGCCAGCAGCCAAGATGGCGGGGTGTCCACCGGGGAGCTGTTTTTT.

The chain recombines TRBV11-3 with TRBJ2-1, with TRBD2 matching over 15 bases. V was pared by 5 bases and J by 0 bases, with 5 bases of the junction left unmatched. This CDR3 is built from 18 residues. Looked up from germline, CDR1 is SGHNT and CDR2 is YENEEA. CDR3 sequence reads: CASSPGLAGGLSYNEQFF. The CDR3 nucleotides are TGTGCCAGCAGCCCGGGACTAGCGGGAGGCCTCTCCTACAATGAGCAGTTCTTC.

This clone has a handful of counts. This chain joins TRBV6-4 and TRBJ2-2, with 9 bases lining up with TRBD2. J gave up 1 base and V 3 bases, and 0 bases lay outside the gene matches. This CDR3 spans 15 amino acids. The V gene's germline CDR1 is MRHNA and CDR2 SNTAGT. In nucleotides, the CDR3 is TGTGCCAGCAGTGAGACTAGCGGGAACACCGGGGAGCTGTTTTTT. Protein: CASSETSGNTGELFF.

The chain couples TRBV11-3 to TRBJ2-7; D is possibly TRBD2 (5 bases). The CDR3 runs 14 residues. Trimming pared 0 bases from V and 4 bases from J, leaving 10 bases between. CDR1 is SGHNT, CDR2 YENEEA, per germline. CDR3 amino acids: CASSLEGGPYEQYF. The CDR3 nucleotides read TGTGCCAGCAGCTTAGAGGGCGGGCCGTACGAGCAGTACTTC.